This is a list of T cell receptor beta chains from one sample in a study of molecular identifiers for immune sequencing clone quantification. In TCRdb, the PCR reads were re-called with MiXCR into one record per CDR3 protein. The table shows over 600,000 distinct CDR3 sequences, with just under 20% occurring only once. The sample consisted of naive CD8+ T cells from blood, with Jurkat cell RNA spiked in. Receptors were obtained from a human donor in good health. Some libraries in this study had Jurkat cell RNA spiked in. CDR3s include the opening cysteine and the closing phenylalanine or tryptophan. The D gene is left open where the match is weak. Only part of the rows carry a size: once, few, many, or a class if the clone is expanded.

>TRBV29-1|-|TRBJ2-3|many
TGCAGCGTTGAAGAAGCCCAGGGAGGTCTCACAGATACGCAGTATTTT
CSVEEAQGGLTDTQYF
>TRBV27|-|TRBJ2-5|few
TGTGCCAGCAGTTTATTTCGGCAGGATTTAGGAGGGGAGACCCAGTACTTC
CASSLFRQDLGGETQYF
>TRBV10-3|-|TRBJ1-5|many
TGTGCCATCAGTGATGGTGGTGTGCCCCAGCATTTT
CAISDGGVPQHF
>TRBV12-3/TRBV12-4|-|TRBJ2-2|few
TGTGCCAGCAGCCCTTGGCAGGGAGGTCCCGGGGAGCTGTTTTTT
CASSPWQGGPGELFF
>TRBV12-3/TRBV12-4|TRBD2|TRBJ2-7|many
TGTGCCAGCAGTTCGGGGACTAGCGGGAGTCGGTCCTACGAGCAGTACTTC
CASSSGTSGSRSYEQYF
>TRBV19|-|TRBJ1-3|-
TGTGCCAGTAGTATTTGGAACGTTGCCGCTGGAAACACCATATATTTT
CASSIWNVAAGNTIYF
>TRBV7-9|TRBD2|TRBJ2-3|many
TGTGCCAGCAGCTCCGGGACTAGCGTAGCAGATACGCAGTATTTT
CASSSGTSVADTQYF
>TRBV6-2/TRBV6-3|-|TRBJ1-1|many
TGTGCCAGCAGTACAACAGGGTACACTGAAGCTTTCTTT
CASSTTGYTEAFF
>TRBV5-6|TRBD2|TRBJ2-4|many
TGTGCCAGCCGTAAGCTAGCGGGAGCCCCGGTCAAAAACATTCAGTACTTC
CASRKLAGAPVKNIQYF
>TRBV2|-|TRBJ2-1|few
TGTGCCAGCCCACATCCACGGGGGCTGAACTACAATGAGCAGTTCTTC
CASPHPRGLNYNEQFF
>TRBV10-3|-|TRBJ2-3|many
TGTGCCATCAGTGAGTCTACGATCACAGATACGCAGTATTTT
CAISESTITDTQYF
>TRBV24-1|-|TRBJ2-6|many
TGTGCCACCAGTAGAGGATTCTCTGGGGCCAACGTCCTGACTTTC
CATSRGFSGANVLTF
>TRBV6-5|TRBD2|TRBJ2-7|many
TGTGCCAGCAGCCCCGTGTGGGAGGGCCTCGAGCAGTACTTC
CASSPVWEGLEQYF
>TRBV12-3/TRBV12-4|-|TRBJ1-4|few
TGTGCCAGCAGTTTAGAGGGGTCGGACGAAAAACTGTTTTTT
CASSLEGSDEKLFF
>TRBV27|TRBD2|TRBJ2-1|few
TGTGCCAGCAGTCCCATTTCTAGCGGGGGAGCCTTAGAGCAGTTCTTC
CASSPISSGGALEQFF
>TRBV7-2|-|TRBJ1-6|many
TGTGCCAGCAGCGTCCCCCAATCACCCCTCCACTTT
CASSVPQSPLHF
>TRBV19|-|TRBJ1-5|few
TGTGCCAGTAGTATTTATCCGGGGGTGGGCAATCAGCCCCAGCATTTT
CASSIYPGVGNQPQHF